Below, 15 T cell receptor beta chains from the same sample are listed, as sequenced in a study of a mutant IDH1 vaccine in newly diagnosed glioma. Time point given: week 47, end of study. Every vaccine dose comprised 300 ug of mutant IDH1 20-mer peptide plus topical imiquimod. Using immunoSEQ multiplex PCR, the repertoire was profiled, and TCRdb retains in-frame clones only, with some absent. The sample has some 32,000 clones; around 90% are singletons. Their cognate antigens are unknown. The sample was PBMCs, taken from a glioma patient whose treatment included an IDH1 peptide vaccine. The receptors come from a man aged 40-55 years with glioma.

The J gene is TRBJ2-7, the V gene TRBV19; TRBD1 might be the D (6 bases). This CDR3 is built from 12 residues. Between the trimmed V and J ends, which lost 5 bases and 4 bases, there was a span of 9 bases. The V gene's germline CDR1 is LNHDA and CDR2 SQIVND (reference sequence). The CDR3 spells CASSVTGYEQYF. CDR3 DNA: TGTGCCAGTAGTGTGACAGGTTACGAGCAGTACTTC.

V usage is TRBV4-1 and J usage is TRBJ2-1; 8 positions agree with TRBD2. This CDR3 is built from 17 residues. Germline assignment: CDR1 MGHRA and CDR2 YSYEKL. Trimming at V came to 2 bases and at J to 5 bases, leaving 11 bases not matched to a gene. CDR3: CASSQLRRGVYDNEQFF. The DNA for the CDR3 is TGCGCCAGCAGCCAACTCAGGCGGGGGGTATACGACAATGAGCAGTTCTTC.

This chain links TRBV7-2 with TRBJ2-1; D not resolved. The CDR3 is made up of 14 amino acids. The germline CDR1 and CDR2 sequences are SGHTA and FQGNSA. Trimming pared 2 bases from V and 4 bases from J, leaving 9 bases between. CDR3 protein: CASSLPDGYNEQFF. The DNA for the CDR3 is TGTGCCAGCAGCTTACCGGACGGATACAATGAGCAGTTCTTC.

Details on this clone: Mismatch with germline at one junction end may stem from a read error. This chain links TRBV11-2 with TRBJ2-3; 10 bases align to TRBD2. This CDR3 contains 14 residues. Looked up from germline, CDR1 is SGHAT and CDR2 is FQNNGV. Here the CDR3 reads CASTLGLAADTQYF. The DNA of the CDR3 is TGTGCCAGCACCTTAGGACTAGCGGCGGATACGCAGTATTTT.

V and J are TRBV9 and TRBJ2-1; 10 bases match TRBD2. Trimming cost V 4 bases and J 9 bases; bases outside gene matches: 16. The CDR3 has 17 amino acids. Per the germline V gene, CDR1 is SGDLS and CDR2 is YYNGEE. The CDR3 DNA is TGTGCCAGCAGCTCAAGAAGCGGGAGGGCCTTGGTACCTGAGCAGTTCTTC. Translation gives CASSSRSGRALVPEQFF.

The CDR3 nucleotides are TGTGCCAGCAGCCAAGAGGTGTCGGCAGGAAAAGATACGCAGTATTTT. This gives the protein CASSQEVSAGKDTQYF. The V call is TRBV4-2, the J call TRBJ2-3, with D unresolved. Germline CDR1 LGHNA, CDR2 YNFKEQ. Between the trimmed V and J ends, which lost 0 bases and 5 bases, there was a span of 15 bases. This CDR3 comprises 16 residues.

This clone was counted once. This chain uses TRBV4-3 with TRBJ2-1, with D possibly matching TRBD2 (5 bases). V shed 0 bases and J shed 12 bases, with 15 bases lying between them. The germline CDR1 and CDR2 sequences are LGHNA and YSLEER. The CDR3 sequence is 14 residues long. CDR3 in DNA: TGCGCCAGCAGCCAAGATCGCGGTGGGAGAGGGCAGTTCTTC. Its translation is CASSQDRGGRGQFF.

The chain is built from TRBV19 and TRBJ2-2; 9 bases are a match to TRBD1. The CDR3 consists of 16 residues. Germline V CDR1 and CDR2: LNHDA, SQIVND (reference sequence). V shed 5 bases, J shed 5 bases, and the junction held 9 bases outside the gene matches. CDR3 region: CASSVTGGFNTGELFF. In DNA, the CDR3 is TGTGCCAGTAGTGTAACAGGGGGCTTTAATACCGGGGAGCTGTTTTTT.

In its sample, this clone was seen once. In DNA, the CDR3 is TGTGCCAGTAGTATCCGTTGGGAGAGTAACTATGGCTACACCTTC. This codes for CASSIRWESNYGYTF. The chain combines TRBV19 with TRBJ1-2; D unresolved. CDR3 length equals 15 residues. Germline V CDR1 and CDR2: LNHDA, SQIVND (reference sequence). Trimming shortened V by 3 bases and J by 1 base, and 12 bases separated the two germline ends.

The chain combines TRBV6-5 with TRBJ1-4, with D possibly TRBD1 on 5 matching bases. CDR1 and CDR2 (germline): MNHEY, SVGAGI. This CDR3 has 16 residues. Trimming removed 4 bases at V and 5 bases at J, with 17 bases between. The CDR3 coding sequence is TGTGCCAGCAGTTCTGGGACCGGGGCCCCCAATGAAAAACTGTTTTTT. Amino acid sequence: CASSSGTGAPNEKLFF.

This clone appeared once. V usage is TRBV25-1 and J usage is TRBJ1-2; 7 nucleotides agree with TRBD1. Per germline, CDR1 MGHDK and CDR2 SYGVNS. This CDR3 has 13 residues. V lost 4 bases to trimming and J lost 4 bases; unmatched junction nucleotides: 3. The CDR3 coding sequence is TGTGCCAGCAGTGCGACAGGGACCTATGGCTACACCTTC. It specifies CASSATGTYGYTF.

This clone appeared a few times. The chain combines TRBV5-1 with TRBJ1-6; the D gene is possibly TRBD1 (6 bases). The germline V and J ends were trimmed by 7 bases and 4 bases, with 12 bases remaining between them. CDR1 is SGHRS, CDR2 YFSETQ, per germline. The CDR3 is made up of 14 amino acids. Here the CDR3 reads CASRTTGYNSPLHF. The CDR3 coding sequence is TGCGCCAGCCGAACTACAGGGTATAATTCACCCCTCCACTTT.

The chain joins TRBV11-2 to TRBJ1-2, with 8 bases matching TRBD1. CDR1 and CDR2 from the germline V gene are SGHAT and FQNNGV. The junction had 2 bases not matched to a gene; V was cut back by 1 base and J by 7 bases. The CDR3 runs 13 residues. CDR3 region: CASSLARGPGYTF. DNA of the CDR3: TGTGCCAGCAGCTTAGCCAGGGGGCCTGGCTACACCTTC.

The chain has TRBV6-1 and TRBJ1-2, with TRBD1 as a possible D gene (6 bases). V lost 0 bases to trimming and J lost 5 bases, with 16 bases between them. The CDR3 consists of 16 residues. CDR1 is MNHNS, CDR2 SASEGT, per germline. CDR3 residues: CASSEAGGRVRYGYTF. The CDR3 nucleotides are TGTGCCAGCAGTGAAGCGGGGGGGCGGGTAAGGTATGGCTACACCTTC.

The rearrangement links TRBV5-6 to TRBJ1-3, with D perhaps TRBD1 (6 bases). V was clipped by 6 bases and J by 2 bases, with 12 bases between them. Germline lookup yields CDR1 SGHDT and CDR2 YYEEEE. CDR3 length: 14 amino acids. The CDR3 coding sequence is TGTGCCAGCACCTTTACAGGGACTGGAAACACCATATATTTT. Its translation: CASTFTGTGNTIYF.